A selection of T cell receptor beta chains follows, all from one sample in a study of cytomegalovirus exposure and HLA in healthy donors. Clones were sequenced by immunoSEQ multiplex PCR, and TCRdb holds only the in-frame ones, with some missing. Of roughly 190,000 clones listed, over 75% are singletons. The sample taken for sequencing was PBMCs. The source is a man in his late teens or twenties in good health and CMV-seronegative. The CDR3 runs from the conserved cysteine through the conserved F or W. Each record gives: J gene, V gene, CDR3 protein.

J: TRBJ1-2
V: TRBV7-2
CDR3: CASSKEGWDYGYTF

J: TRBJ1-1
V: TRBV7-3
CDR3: CASSLTGGHTEAFF

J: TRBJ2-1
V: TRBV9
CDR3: CASSVGTGQQFF

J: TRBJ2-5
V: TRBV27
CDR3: CASSLDRGMETQYF

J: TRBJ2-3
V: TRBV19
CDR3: CASSIVPGTGASGTQYF

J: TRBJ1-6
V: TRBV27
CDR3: CASRPSSYNSPLHF

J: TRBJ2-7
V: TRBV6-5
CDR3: CASRRASGSYEQYF

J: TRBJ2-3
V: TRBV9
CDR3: CASSATSGTDSSTDTQYF

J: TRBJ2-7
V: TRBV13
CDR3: CASSLGEGLNYEQYF

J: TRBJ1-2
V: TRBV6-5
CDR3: CASSESSKYGYTF

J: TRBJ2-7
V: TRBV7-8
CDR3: CASSIPGTGSYEQYF

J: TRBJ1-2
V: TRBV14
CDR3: CASSQAEGAIYGYTF

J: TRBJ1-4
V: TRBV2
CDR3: CASSVPRAGATNEKLFF

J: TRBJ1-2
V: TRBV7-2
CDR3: CASSLIGQTSYGYTF

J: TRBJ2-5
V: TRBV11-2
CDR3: CASSSLGLAGVETQYF

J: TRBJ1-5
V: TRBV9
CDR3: CASSVASRVSNQPQHF

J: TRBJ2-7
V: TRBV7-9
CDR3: CASSLRQSYEQYF

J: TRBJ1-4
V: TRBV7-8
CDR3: CASSTHRANNEKLFF

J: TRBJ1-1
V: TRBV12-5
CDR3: CASGLDAGPRGTEAFF

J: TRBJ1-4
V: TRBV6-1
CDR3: CASSESDRGKLFF

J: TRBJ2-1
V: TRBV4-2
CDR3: CASSQGSGGGEQFF

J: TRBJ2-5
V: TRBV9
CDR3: CTSSVGNQETQYF

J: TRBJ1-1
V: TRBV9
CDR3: CASSVEAGMNTEAFF

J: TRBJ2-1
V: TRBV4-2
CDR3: CASSQEPGLAGDEQFF

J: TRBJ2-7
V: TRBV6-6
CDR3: CASSYSLGARGDEQYF

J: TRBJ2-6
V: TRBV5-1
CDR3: CASRGQLSGANVLTF

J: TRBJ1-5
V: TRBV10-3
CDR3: CATGGDQPQHF

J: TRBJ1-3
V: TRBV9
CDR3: CASSGVGGSGNTIYF

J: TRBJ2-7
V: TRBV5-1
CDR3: CASSTRQGRNEQYF

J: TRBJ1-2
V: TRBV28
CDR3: CASSPDRTWGYTF

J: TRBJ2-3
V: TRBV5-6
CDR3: CASSLVLAATDTQYF

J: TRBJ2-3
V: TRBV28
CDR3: CASSALLAGGLDTQYF

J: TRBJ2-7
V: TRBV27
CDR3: CASSLTGGTNYEQYF

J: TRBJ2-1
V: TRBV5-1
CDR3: CASMSTSVILAGNEQFF

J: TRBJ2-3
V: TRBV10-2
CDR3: CASSNPPEGGDTQYF

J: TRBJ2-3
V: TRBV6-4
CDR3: CASSGEAGGHTDTQYF

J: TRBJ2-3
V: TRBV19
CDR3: CASRTGDTQYF

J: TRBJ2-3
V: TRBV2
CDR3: CASIVPSRSTDTQYF

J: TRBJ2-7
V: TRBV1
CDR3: CTSSQSLAGNTYEQYF

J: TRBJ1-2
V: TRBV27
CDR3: CASSLGRGDYGYTF

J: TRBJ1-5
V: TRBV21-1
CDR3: CASSRARDRGLDQPQHF

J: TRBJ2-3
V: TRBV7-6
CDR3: CASSLSSRLAGGGDTQYF

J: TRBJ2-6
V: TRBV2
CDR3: CASSEEAGAGANVLTF

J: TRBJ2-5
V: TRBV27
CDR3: CASSQGSGFGAQYF

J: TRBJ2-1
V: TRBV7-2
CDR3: CASSPGGGHNNEQFF